The 2 T cell receptor beta chains listed next were all sequenced from one sample in a study of blood T cell repertoires in COVID-19. Some clones are missing from TCRdb's copy, which holds only in-frame ones; the method was immunoSEQ multiplex PCR. The table shows around 300,000 clones, with approximately 89% occurring only once. The sequenced sample consisted of PBMCs or T cells enriched from blood (not recorded which). The receptors come from a man in his thirties or forties who had recovered from COVID-19.

The V gene is TRBV28, the J gene TRBJ2-7, with D tentatively TRBD1 (5 bases). Germline-derived CDR1 and CDR2 are MDHEN and SYDVKM. CDR3 length: 14 amino acids. V was clipped by 5 bases and J by 5 bases, with 16 bases between them. Here the CDR3 DNA reads TGTGCCAGCAGTCCACAGGTAATAAGAGACGAGCAGTACTTC. Amino acid sequence: CASSPQVIRDEQYF.

V and J are TRBV7-2 and TRBJ2-7; D may be TRBD1 (5 bases). Trimming took off 5 bases at V and 0 bases at J, with 11 bases between the two ends. This CDR3 comprises 14 residues. Per the germline V gene, CDR1 is SGHTA and CDR2 is FQGNSA. The CDR3 nucleotides are TGTGCCAGCAGCAGCAGGGTGTCCTCCTACGAGCAGTACTTC. As protein: CASSSRVSSYEQYF. Variable domain in full (rest from reference TRBV7-2 and TRBJ2-7): GAGVSQSPSNKVTEKGKDVELRCDPISGHTALYWYRQSLGQGLEFLIYFQGNSAPDKSGLPSDRFSAERTGGSVSTLTIQRTQQEDSAVYLCASSSRVSSYEQYFGPGTRLTVT.